This TCR beta chain was retrieved from a study of cytomegalovirus exposure and HLA in healthy donors. Points on this clone: The same CDR3 is also encoded by other DNA sequences in this sample.

The PCR made use of 60 Vbeta and 13 Jbeta primers. Profiling relied on immunoSEQ multiplex PCR, and the TCRdb table lists in-frame clones only, not all of them. Of hundreds of thousands of clones in the sample, around 65% were seen once. The donors (healthy individuals) were bone marrow donors. Sample: PBMCs. The receptor's source is a female donor in good health and CMV-seronegative.

The CDR3 bases are TGTGCCAGCAGTTTGCAAGGGGCGAACTATGGCTACACCTTC. Residues: CASSLQGANYGYTF. The chain is built from TRBV27 and TRBJ1-2; possibly TRBD1 for D (5 bases). Trimming stripped 3 bases from V and 2 bases from J, with 10 bases between. CDR1 is MNHEY and CDR2 is SMNVEV in the germline V gene (reference sequence). This CDR3 spans 14 amino acids.